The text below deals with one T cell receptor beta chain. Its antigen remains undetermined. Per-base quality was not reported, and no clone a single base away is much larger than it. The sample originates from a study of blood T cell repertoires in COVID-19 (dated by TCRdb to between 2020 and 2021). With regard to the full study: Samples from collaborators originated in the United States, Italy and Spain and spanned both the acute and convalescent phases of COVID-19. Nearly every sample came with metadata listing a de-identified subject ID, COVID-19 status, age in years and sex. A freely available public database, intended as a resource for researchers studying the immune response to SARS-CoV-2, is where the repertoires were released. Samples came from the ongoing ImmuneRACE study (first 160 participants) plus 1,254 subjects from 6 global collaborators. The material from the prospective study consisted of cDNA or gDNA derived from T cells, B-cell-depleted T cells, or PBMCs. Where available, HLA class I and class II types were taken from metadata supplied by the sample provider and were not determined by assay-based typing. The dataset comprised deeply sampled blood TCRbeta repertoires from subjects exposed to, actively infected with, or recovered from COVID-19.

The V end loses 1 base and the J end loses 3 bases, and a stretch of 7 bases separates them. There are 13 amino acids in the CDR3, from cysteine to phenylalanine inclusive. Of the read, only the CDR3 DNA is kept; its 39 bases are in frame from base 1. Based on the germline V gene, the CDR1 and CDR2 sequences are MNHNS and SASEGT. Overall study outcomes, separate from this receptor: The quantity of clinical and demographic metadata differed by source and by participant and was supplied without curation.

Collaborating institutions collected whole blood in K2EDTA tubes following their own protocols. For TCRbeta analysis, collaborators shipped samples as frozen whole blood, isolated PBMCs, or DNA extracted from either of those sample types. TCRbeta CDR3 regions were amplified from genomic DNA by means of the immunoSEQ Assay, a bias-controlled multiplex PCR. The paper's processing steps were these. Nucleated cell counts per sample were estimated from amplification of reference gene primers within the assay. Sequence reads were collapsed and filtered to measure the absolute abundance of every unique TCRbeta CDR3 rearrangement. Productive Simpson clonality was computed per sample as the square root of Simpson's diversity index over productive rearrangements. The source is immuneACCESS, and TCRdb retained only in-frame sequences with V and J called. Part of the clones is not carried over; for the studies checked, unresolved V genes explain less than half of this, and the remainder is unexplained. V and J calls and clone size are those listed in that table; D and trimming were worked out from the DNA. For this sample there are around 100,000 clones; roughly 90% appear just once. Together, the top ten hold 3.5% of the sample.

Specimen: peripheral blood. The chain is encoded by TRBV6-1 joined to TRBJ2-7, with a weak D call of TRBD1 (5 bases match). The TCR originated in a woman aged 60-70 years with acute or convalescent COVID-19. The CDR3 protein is CASSEEDSYEQYF. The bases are TGTGCCAGCAGTGAAGAAGACAGCTACGAGCAGTACTTC.